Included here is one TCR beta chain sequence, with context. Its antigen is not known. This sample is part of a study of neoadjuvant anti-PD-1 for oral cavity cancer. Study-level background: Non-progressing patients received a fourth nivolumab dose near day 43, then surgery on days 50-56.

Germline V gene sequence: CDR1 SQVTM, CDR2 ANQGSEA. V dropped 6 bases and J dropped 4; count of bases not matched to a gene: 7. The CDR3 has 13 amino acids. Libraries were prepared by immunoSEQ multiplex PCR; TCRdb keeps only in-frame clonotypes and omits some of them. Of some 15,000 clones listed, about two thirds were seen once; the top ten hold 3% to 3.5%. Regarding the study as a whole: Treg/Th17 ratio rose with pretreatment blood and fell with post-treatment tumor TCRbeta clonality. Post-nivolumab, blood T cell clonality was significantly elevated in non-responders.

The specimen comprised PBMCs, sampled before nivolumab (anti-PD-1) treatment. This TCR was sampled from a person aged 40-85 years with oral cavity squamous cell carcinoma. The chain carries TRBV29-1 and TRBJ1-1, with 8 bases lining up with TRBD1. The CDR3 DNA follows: TGCAGCGTAGGACAGGGTTGGTCCACTGAAGCTTTCTTT. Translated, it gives CSVGQGWSTEAFF.